Described below is a single T cell receptor beta chain sequence and its context. This CDR3 is also generated by other DNA sequences in the sample. V was trimmed by 0 bases and J by 4 bases, leaving 7 bases between them. The CDR3 has 13 residues. CDR1 is SGHRS, CDR2 YFSETQ, per germline. The sample originates from a study of shared clonotypes between healthy human individuals. The method was immunoSEQ multiplex PCR; TCRdb's version includes in-frame clones alone and lacks a portion of them. Of about 1 million clones in the sample, roughly 80% were seen once. This TCR was sampled from a man between 18 and 29 years old in good health. The chain carries TRBV5-1 and TRBJ2-5; D unclear. The sample was memory CD4+ T cells sorted from blood. As to subset: CD45RA-negative fraction. CDR3 in DNA: TGCGCCAGCAGCTTGGGGGTCTCAGAGACCCAGTACTTC. Its translation is CASSLGVSETQYF.